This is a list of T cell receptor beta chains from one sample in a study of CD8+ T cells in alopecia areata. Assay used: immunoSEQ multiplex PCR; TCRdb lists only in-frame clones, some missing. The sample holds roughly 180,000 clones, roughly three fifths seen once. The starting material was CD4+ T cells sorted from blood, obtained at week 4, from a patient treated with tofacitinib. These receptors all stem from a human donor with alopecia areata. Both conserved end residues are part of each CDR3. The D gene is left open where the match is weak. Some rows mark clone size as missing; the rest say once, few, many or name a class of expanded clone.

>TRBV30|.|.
CACLGGLGKLFF
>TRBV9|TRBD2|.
CASSVEGSGASYNEQFF
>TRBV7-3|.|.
CASSQQRVNTEAFF
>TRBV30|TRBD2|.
CAWKAGLGTDTQYF
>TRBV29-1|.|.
CSVIKGVNTEAFF
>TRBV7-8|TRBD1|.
CASSQTGGNTEAFF
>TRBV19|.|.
CASSRGLPDTQYF
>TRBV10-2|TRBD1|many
CASRQGGQPQHF
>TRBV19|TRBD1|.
CASSRTGDGAEAFF
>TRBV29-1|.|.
CSGALTNEQYF
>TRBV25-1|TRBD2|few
CASWTSADTQYF
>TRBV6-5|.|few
CASSFGGGQGYTF
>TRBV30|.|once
CAWSGSTDPGKLFF
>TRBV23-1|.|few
CASRNYEQYF
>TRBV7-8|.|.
CASTTMEGPLAKNIQYF
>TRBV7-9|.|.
CASSLGTSNYEQYF
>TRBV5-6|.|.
CASSLGGRNIQYF
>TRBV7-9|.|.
CASSLVRSGPGSIGTEAFF
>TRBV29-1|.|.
CSVAMSSYNEQFF
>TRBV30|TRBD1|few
CASRQGVGTEAFF
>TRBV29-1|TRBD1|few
CSVERQGTETQYF
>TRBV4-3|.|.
CASSQDWRGQETQYF
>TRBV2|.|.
CASSRGKDISYEQYF
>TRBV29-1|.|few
CSVDQGEGNTGELFF
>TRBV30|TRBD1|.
CAWSWGQASNYGYTF
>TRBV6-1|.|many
CASIGAGELFF
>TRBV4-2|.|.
CASSQESSGNTGELFF
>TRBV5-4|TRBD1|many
CASRVDRGGTYEQYF
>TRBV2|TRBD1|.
CASSDNRGVYSPLHF
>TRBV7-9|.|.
CASSQDGGLEAFF
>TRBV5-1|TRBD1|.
CASSLAQGAMTDTQYF
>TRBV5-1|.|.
CASSLTEWTEAFF
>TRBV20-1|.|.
CSARQAEGYTF
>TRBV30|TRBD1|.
CASRTGMSSPLHF
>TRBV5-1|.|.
CASSQQGFSYNEQFF
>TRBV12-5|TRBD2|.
CASGGFGGTGHKTQYF
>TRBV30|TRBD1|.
CAWRIPLGQGNHGYTF
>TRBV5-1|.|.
CASSLETAGANVLTF
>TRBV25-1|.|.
CASSEFQNTEAFF
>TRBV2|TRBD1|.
CATAADREETQYF